This TCR beta chain was retrieved from a study of spatial heterogeneity in lung cancer. Across the whole study: Detection consistently captured more beta-chain sequences than alpha-chain sequences. General study findings and limits: Mutation counts in tumors were tracked by counts of expanded intratumoral alpha and beta TCRs.

MiXCR, applied by TCRdb to the 5' RACE reads, yields one record per CDR3 protein. This table holds about 5,900 distinct CDR3 sequences, roughly a sixth found once. Time point reported: sample taken at primary tumor resection. The donors comprised some 72 untreated early-stage non-small cell lung cancer patients. This clonotype was counted a few times. Its antigen is still unknown. From germline, CDR1 is LGHDT and CDR2 YNNKEL (reference sequence). The length of the CDR3 is 16 residues. Trimming took 2 bases from V and 2 from J; bases not matched to a gene: 8. The material was lung tumor tissue, obtained at surgery. The clonotype was recovered from a male donor with early-stage non-small cell lung cancer. The chain uses TRBV3-1 and TRBJ2-5; 7 nucleotides match TRBD1. CDR3 amino acids: CASSQLRTGEQETQYF. In nucleotides, the CDR3 is TGTGCCAGCAGCCAATTAAGGACAGGAGAACAAGAGACCCAGTACTTC.